What follows is one T cell receptor (beta chain) and its context. Its antigen is as yet unknown. The sample is drawn from a study of response to subunit inactivated influenza vaccine. General study points: Only a handful of new T cells, the authors suggested, are recruited with each seasonal influenza vaccination.

TCRdb passed the RT-PCR reads through MiXCR, listing each CDR3 protein once. The repertoire holds over 150,000 distinct CDR3 sequences, with 11% as singletons. The CDR3 totals 18 residues. Trimming cost V 4 bases and J 7 bases; bases outside gene matches: 15. The V gene's germline CDR1 is MNHEY and CDR2 SVGEGT. The chain combines TRBV6-2 or TRBV6-3 with TRBJ2-2, with 10 bases fitting TRBD2. The receptor was isolated from a man aged 50-59 years who received an inactivated influenza vaccine. The specimen comprised non-naive T cells sorted from PBMCs, sampled 35 to 45 days after vaccination. DNA for the CDR3: TGTGCCAGCAGTTTTCTAGCGGGGGCCCCAAGACAGATCGGGGAGCTGTTTTTT. Protein: CASSFLAGAPRQIGELFF.